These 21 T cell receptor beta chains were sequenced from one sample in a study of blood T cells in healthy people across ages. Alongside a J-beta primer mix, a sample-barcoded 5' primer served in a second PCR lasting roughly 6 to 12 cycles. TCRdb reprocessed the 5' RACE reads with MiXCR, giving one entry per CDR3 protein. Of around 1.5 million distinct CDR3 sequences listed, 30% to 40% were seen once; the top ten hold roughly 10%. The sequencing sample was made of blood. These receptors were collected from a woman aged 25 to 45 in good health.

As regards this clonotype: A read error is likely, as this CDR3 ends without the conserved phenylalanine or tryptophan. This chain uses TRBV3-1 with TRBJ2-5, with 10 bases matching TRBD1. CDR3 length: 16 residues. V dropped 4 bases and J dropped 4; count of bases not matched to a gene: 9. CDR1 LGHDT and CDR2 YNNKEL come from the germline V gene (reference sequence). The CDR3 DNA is TGTGCCAGCAGCCGGCCGGGACAGGGGAAGGTAGAGACCCAGTACTTA. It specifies CASSRPGQGKVETQYL.

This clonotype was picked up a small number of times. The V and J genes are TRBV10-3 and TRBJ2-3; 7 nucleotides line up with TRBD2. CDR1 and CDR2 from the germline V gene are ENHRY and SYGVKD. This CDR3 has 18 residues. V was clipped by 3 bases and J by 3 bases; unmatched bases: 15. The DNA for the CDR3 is TGTGCCATCAGTGAATCGTTCGCAGGGAGGGCCCCAACAGATACGCAGTATTTT. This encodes CAISESFAGRAPTDTQYF.

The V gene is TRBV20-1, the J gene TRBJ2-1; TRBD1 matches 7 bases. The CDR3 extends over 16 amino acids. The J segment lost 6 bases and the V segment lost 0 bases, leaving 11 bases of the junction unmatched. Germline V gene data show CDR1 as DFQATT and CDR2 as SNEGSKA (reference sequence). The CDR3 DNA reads TGCAGTGCTAGAGATAGGGAGACAGGGTTGTCCAATGAGCAGTTCTTC. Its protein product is CSARDRETGLSNEQFF.

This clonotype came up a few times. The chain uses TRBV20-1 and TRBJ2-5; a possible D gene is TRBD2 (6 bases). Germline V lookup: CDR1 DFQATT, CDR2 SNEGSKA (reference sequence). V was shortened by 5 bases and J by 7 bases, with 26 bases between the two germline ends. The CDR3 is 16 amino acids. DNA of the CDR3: TGCAGTGCTGCCAGGACTACCGACGCTATGGCTTGGACCCAGTACTTC. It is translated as CSAARTTDAMAWTQYF.

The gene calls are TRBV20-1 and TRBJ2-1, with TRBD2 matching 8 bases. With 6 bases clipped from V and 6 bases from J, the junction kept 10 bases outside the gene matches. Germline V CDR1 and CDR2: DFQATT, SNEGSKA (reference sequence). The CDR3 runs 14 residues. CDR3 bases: TGCAGTGCCCAGATCGGGGGGGTGGGCAATGAGCAGTTCTTC. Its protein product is CSAQIGGVGNEQFF.

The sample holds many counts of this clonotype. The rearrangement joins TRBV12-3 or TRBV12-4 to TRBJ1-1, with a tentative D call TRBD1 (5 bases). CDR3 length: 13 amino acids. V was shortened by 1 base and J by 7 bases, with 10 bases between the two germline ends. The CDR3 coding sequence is TGTGCCAGCAGTTTAGATGGGGCAAGTGAAGCTTTCTTT. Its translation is CASSLDGASEAFF.

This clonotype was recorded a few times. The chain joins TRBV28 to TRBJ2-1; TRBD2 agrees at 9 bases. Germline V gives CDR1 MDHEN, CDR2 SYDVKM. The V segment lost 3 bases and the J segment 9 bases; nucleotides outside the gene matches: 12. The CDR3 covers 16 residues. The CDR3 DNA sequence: TGTGCCAGCAGTTTCTCGGGCCCCGCGCGGGAGGGTGAGCAGTTCTTC. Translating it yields CASSFSGPAREGEQFF.

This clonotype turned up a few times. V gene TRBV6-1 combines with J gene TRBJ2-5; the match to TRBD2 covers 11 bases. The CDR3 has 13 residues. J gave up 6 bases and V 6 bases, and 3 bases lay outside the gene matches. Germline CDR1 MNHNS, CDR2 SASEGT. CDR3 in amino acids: CASRTSGIQTQYF. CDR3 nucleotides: TGTGCCAGCAGGACTAGCGGGATACAGACCCAGTACTTC.

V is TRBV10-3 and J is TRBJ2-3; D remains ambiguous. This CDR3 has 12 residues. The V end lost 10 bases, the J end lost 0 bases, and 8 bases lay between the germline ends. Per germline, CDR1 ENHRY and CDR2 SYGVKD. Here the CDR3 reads CASGKSTDTQYF. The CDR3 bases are TGTGCCAGCGGTAAGAGCACAGATACGCAGTATTTT.

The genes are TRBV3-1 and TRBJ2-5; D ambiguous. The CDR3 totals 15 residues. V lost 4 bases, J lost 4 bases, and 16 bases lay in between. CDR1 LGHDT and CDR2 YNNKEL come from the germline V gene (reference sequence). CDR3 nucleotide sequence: TGTGCCAGCAGCCCTGTAAAATGGGATGGAGAGACCCAGTACTTC. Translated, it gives CASSPVKWDGETQYF.

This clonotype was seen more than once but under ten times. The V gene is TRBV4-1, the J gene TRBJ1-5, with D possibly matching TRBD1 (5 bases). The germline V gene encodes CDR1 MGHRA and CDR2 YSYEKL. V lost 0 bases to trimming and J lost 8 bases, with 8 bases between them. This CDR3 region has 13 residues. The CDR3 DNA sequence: TGCGCCAGCAGCCAAGATAGGGGTGAGCCCCAGCATTTT. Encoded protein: CASSQDRGEPQHF.

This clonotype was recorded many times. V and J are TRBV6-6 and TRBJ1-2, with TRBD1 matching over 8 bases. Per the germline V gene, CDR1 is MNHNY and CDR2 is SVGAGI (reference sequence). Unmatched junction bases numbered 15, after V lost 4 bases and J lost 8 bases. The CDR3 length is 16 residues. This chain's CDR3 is CASSLGQGSPVWGYTF. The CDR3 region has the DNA TGTGCCAGCAGTTTAGGACAGGGTAGCCCGGTATGGGGCTACACCTTC.

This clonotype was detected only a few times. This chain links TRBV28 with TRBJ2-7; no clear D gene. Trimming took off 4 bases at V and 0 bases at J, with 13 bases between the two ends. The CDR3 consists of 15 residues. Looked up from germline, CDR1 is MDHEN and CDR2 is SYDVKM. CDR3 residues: CASSSVDLNSYEQYF. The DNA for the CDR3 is TGTGCCAGCAGTTCGGTCGACTTAAACTCCTACGAGCAGTACTTC.

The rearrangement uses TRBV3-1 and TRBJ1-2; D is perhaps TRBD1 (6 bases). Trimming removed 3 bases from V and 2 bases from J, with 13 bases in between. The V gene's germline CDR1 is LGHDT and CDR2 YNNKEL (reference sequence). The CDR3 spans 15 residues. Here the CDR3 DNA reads TGTGCCAGCAGCCACCTCCCCGGGACAAACTATGGCTACACCTTC. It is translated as CASSHLPGTNYGYTF.

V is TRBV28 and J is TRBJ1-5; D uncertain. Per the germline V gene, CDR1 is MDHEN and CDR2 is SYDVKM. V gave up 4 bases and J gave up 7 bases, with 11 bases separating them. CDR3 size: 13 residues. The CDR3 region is CASSWLDGQPQHF. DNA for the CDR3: TGTGCCAGCAGTTGGCTCGATGGGCAGCCCCAGCATTTT.

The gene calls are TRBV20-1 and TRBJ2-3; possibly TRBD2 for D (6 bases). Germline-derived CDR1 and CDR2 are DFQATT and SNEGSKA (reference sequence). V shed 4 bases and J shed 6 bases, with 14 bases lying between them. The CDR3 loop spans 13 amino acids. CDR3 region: CSANNRELDTQYF. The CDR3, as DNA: TGCAGTGCTAACAACCGGGAGCTGGATACGCAGTATTTT.

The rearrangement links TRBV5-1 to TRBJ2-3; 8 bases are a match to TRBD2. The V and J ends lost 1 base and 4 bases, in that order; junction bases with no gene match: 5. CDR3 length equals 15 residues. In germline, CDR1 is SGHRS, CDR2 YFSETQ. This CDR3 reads CASSLTGGRSDTQYF. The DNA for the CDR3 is TGCGCCAGCAGCTTGACGGGGGGGAGGTCAGATACGCAGTATTTT. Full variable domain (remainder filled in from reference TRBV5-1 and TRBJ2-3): KAGVTQTPRYLIKTRGQQVTLSCSPISGHRSVSWYQQTPGQGLQFLFEYFSETQRNKGNFPGRFSGRQFSNSRSEMNVSTLELGDSALYLCASSLTGGRSDTQYFGPGTRLTVL.

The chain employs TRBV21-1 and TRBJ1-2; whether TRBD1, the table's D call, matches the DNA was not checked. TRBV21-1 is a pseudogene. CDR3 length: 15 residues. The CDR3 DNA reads TGTGCCAGCAGCACCAGGGGCTTATCTAGGAATGGCTACACCTTC. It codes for CASSTRGLSRNGYTF.

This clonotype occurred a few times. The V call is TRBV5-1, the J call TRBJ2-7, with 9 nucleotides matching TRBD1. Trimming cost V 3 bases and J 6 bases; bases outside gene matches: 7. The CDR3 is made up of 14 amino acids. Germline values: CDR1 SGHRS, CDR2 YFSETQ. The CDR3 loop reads CASSSDRGKGEQYF. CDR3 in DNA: TGCGCCAGCAGCTCGGACAGGGGAAAAGGCGAGCAGTACTTC.

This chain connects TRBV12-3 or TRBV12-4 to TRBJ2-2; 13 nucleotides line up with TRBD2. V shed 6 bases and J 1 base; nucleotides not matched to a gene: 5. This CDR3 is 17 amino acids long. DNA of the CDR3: TGTGCCAGCAGACTACTAGCGGGGGGGCTGAACACCGGGGAGCTGTTTTTT. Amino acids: CASRLLAGGLNTGELFF.

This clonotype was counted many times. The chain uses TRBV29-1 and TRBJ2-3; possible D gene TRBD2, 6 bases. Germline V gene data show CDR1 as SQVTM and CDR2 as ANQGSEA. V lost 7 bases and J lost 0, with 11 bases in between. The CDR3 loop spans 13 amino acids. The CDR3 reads CSGELASTDTQYF. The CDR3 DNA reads TGCAGCGGAGAACTAGCCAGCACAGATACGCAGTATTTT.